A selection of T cell receptor beta chains follows, all from one sample in a study of molecular identifiers for immune sequencing clone quantification. One entry per CDR3 protein results from TCRdb running MiXCR on the PCR reads. The table shows 250,000 to 400,000 distinct CDR3 sequences, with about 21% occurring only once. Material for sequencing was naive CD8+ T cells from blood, with Jurkat cell RNA spiked in. Every receptor here comes from a human donor in good health. Some libraries in this study had Jurkat cell RNA spiked in. CDR3s include the opening cysteine and the closing phenylalanine or tryptophan. D genes are given only for firm matches. The size field is filled for only some rows; it gives once, few, many or a size class.

CDR3nt: TGTGCCAGCAGTTCAAGCTCTACAGGGAAGCCTTACGAGCAGTACTTC; CDR3aa: CASSSSSTGKPYEQYF; d_gene: NA; v_gene: TRBV12-3/TRBV12-4; abundance: few; j_gene: TRBJ2-7
CDR3nt: TGTGCCAGCAGCTTAGCCCCGGACAGGGCCACTGAAGCTTTCTTT; CDR3aa: CASSLAPDRATEAFF; d_gene: TRBD1; v_gene: TRBV7-9; abundance: many; j_gene: TRBJ1-1
CDR3nt: TGTGCCAGCAGCTTGGGGTTGGGGGCGGAAGAACTAGCCAAAAACGTTCAGTACTTC; CDR3aa: CASSLGLGAEELAKNVQYF; d_gene: NA; v_gene: TRBV5-6; abundance: NA; j_gene: TRBJ2-4
CDR3nt: TGCAGTGCTAGAGATATCTCGTCTGTTAACAATGTGGATACGCAGTATTTT; CDR3aa: CSARDISSVNNVDTQYF; d_gene: NA; v_gene: TRBV20-1; abundance: many; j_gene: TRBJ2-3
CDR3nt: TGTGCCAGCAGTTCATGGGACCGCCAAGAGACCCAGTACTTC; CDR3aa: CASSSWDRQETQYF; d_gene: NA; v_gene: TRBV28; abundance: many; j_gene: TRBJ2-5
CDR3nt: TGTGCCAGCAGCCAAGAGAATCAGCCCCAGCATTTT; CDR3aa: CASSQENQPQHF; d_gene: NA; v_gene: TRBV4-3; abundance: many; j_gene: TRBJ1-5
CDR3nt: TGTGCCAGCAGCTCTTGGACGGGGCCCTCCCCTGGCGAAAAACTGTTTTTT; CDR3aa: CASSSWTGPSPGEKLFF; d_gene: NA; v_gene: TRBV7-9; abundance: many; j_gene: TRBJ1-4
CDR3nt: TGTGCCAGCAGTGAAGAGCCGGAGGGCTACACCTTC; CDR3aa: CASSEEPEGYTF; d_gene: NA; v_gene: TRBV25-1; abundance: many; j_gene: TRBJ1-2
CDR3nt: TGTGCCAGCAGCGCACAGGCGGGAGGATACTACAATGAGCAGTTCTTC; CDR3aa: CASSAQAGGYYNEQFF; d_gene: TRBD2; v_gene: TRBV27; abundance: few; j_gene: TRBJ2-1
CDR3nt: TGTGCCAGCAGTTACGGGAGATATAGCAATCAGCCCCAGCATTTT; CDR3aa: CASSYGRYSNQPQHF; d_gene: NA; v_gene: TRBV6-5; abundance: many; j_gene: TRBJ1-5
CDR3nt: TGTGCCAGCAGCTCCCCGGCGGGGTATGCCGGAGAGACCCAGTACTTC; CDR3aa: CASSSPAGYAGETQYF; d_gene: NA; v_gene: TRBV7-9; abundance: many; j_gene: TRBJ2-5
CDR3nt: TGTGCCAGCAGCCCAACAGCCTCGCCAGGGGGCGTCGGTGAAGCTTTCTTT; CDR3aa: CASSPTASPGGVGEAFF; d_gene: TRBD1; v_gene: TRBV7-6; abundance: many; j_gene: TRBJ1-1
CDR3nt: TGTGCCAGCAGTTACTCGACCTCAGACAGGGTGGATGAAAAACTGTTTTTT; CDR3aa: CASSYSTSDRVDEKLFF; d_gene: TRBD1; v_gene: TRBV6-2/TRBV6-3; abundance: many; j_gene: TRBJ1-4
CDR3nt: TGCGCCAGCAGCTTGGCAGGGGGCAATTACAATGAGCAGTTCTTC; CDR3aa: CASSLAGGNYNEQFF; d_gene: TRBD1; v_gene: TRBV5-1; abundance: NA; j_gene: TRBJ2-1
CDR3nt: TGTGCCAGCAGTTACATGGGGACAGCCCAAGAGACCCAGTACTTC; CDR3aa: CASSYMGTAQETQYF; d_gene: TRBD1; v_gene: TRBV6-5; abundance: many; j_gene: TRBJ2-5
CDR3nt: TGTGCCAGCGGCCAGGATCTTGGAGCGGGGGCTAGCACAGATACGCAGTATTTT; CDR3aa: CASGQDLGAGASTDTQYF; d_gene: TRBD2; v_gene: TRBV14; abundance: once; j_gene: TRBJ2-3
CDR3nt: TGTGCCAGCAGTGAAGCCAAGCAGGCCCTTAACGGGTTCTTC; CDR3aa: CASSEAKQALNGFF; d_gene: NA; v_gene: TRBV2; abundance: many; j_gene: TRBJ2-1
CDR3nt: TGTGCCAGCAGCCCGCAGAGTGGCGGAAGCTCCTACGAGCAGTACTTC; CDR3aa: CASSPQSGGSSYEQYF; d_gene: NA; v_gene: TRBV11-2; abundance: NA; j_gene: TRBJ2-7
CDR3nt: TGTGCCAGCAGTTTCGTGACCCTTGGGTTCACAGATACGCAGTATTTT; CDR3aa: CASSFVTLGFTDTQYF; d_gene: NA; v_gene: TRBV12-3/TRBV12-4; abundance: many; j_gene: TRBJ2-3
CDR3nt: TGTGCCAGCAGCCTCTGGACAGGGACTAGCGGCGCAGATACGCAGTATTTT; CDR3aa: CASSLWTGTSGADTQYF; d_gene: TRBD2; v_gene: TRBV4-2; abundance: NA; j_gene: TRBJ2-3
CDR3nt: TGTGCCAGCAACTTAGGGCGACATATCCCTGAAGCTTTCTTT; CDR3aa: CASNLGRHIPEAFF; d_gene: NA; v_gene: TRBV13; abundance: NA; j_gene: TRBJ1-1
CDR3nt: TGCAGTGCTAGAGATCGGCTAGCCTCCTACGAGCAGTACTTC; CDR3aa: CSARDRLASYEQYF; d_gene: NA; v_gene: TRBV20-1; abundance: many; j_gene: TRBJ2-7
CDR3nt: TGTGCCAGCAGTTTGAGGACAGGGGGCCTCCACGAGCAGTACTTC; CDR3aa: CASSLRTGGLHEQYF; d_gene: TRBD1; v_gene: TRBV27; abundance: many; j_gene: TRBJ2-7
CDR3nt: TGTGCCAGCAGCCGCGGACTAGCGGGGTACGAGCAGTACTTC; CDR3aa: CASSRGLAGYEQYF; d_gene: TRBD2; v_gene: TRBV5-6; abundance: many; j_gene: TRBJ2-7
CDR3nt: TGTGCCAGCAGCAGGACTACAGGGAGCGAGACCCAGTACTTC; CDR3aa: CASSRTTGSETQYF; d_gene: NA; v_gene: TRBV7-9; abundance: many; j_gene: TRBJ2-5
CDR3nt: TGTGCCAGCGGGATGACTAGGAAAACAGATACGCAGTATTTT; CDR3aa: CASGMTRKTDTQYF; d_gene: NA; v_gene: TRBV6-2/TRBV6-3; abundance: NA; j_gene: TRBJ2-3
CDR3nt: TGCAGCGCACGCGAGAGCTCCTACGAGCAGTACTTC; CDR3aa: CSARESSYEQYF; d_gene: NA; v_gene: TRBV29-1; abundance: many; j_gene: TRBJ2-7
CDR3nt: TGCGCCAGCAGCCAGGCAGCGGGGGGAGGCTACAATGAGCAGTTCTTC; CDR3aa: CASSQAAGGGYNEQFF; d_gene: TRBD2; v_gene: TRBV4-3; abundance: few; j_gene: TRBJ2-1